The clone carrying this TCR beta chain was counted many times. No antigen is known for it. Time point in this sample: patch test 1, 2 weeks after DPC sensitization. As for treatment: therapeutic diphenylcyclopropenone sensitization with weekly scalp DPC. The sample originates from a study of human T cells and chemical hapten exposure. Study overall: Diagnoses of alopecia areata, totalis or universalis occurred in mostly female patients.

Within the library, unique molecular identifiers were attached to each individual cDNA molecule. MiXCR, applied by TCRdb to the RACE reads, yields one record per CDR3 protein. The table records 70,000 to 100,000 distinct CDR3 sequences, around 7% of them present only once. Germline assignment: CDR1 SGHAT and CDR2 FQDESV (reference sequence). With 5 bases removed from V and 0 bases from J, the gap between germline ends came to 14 bases. The CDR3 extends over 15 amino acids. Broader study findings: TCRs above 1 in 1000 frequency stayed constant with DPC sensitization.

The receptor was derived from a woman aged 25 to 39 with alopecia areata. Some clones in this sample may be carry-over from other donors' samples. The V call is TRBV11-1, the J call TRBJ2-7, with D possibly called TRBD1 or TRBD2 (5 bases each). Source: whole blood, taken in connection with sensitization to the hapten diphenylcyclopropenone (DPC). The CDR3 loop is CASSQGPTSSYEQYF. CDR3 nucleotides: TGTGCCAGCAGCCAGGGACCGACGAGCTCCTACGAGCAGTACTTC.